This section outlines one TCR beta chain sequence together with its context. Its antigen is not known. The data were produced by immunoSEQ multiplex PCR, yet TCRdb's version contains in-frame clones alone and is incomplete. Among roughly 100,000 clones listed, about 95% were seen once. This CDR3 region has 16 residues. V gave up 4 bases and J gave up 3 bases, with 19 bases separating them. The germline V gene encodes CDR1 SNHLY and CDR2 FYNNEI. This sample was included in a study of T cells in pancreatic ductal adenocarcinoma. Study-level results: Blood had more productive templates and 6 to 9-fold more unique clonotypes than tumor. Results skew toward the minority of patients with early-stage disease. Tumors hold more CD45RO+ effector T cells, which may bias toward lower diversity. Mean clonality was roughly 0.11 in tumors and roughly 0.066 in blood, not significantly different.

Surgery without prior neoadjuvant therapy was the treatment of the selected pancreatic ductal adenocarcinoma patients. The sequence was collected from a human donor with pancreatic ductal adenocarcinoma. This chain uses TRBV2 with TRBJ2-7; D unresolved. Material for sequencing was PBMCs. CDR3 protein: CASSALAGLRNYEQYF. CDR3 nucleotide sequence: TGTGCCAGCAGTGCCCTGGCTGGCCTCAGGAACTACGAGCAGTACTTC.